A single sample is the source of the 28 T cell receptor beta chains below, sequenced in a study of blood T cell repertoires in COVID-19. Profiled with immunoSEQ multiplex PCR; TCRdb holds only in-frame clones, not every one. Of over 350,000 clones in the sample, 91% were seen once. The sample was PBMCs or T cells enriched from blood (not recorded which). The receptor set was obtained from a woman in her thirties or forties who had been exposed to COVID-19.

V is TRBV6-6 and J is TRBJ2-5; D gene unclear. Germline CDR1 reads MNHNY; CDR2 reads SVGAGI (reference sequence). The V and J ends lost 0 bases and 1 base respectively, with 6 bases between them. CDR3 length equals 14 residues. CDR3 amino acids: CASSYSAGQETQYF. The CDR3 DNA follows: TGTGCCAGCAGTTACTCTGCCGGCCAAGAGACCCAGTACTTC.

This clone was picked up one time. V is TRBV27 and J is TRBJ1-1; a possible D gene is TRBD1 (6 bases). Germline assignment: CDR1 MNHEY and CDR2 SMNVEV (reference sequence). This CDR3 region has 18 residues. V was pared by 5 bases and J by 1 base, with 23 bases between. The CDR3: CASSPQGVLGQKNTEAFF. The CDR3 nucleotides are TGTGCCAGCAGTCCCCAAGGAGTTTTGGGACAAAAGAACACTGAAGCTTTCTTT.

This rearrangement joins TRBV18 to TRBJ1-2; D is undetermined. V lost 3 bases to trimming and J lost 3 bases, with 8 bases between them. The CDR3 has 13 residues. Germline assignment: CDR1 KGHSH and CDR2 LQKENI. The CDR3, as DNA: TGTGCCAGCTCACCGCGGGTAGACTATGGCTACACCTTC. Translated, it gives CASSPRVDYGYTF.

The V and J genes are TRBV18 and TRBJ1-6; TRBD1 agrees at 7 bases. CDR3 length: 15 residues. Per germline, CDR1 KGHSH and CDR2 LQKENI. V shed 4 bases, J shed 9 bases, and the junction held 9 bases outside the gene matches. The CDR3 DNA reads TGTGCCAGCTCACTATTAGACAGGGTTCGTTCACCCCTCCACTTT. Its translation: CASSLLDRVRSPLHF.

This clone was seen once. The CDR3 spells CASSPRTGIYEQFF. The CDR3 nucleotides read TGTGCCAGCAGCCCACGGACAGGGATATATGAGCAGTTCTTC. The genes are TRBV7-6 and TRBJ2-1; 8 nucleotides match TRBD1. Trimming took 5 bases from V and 8 from J; bases not matched to a gene: 8. This CDR3 region has 14 residues. CDR1 is SGHVS and CDR2 is FNYEAQ in the germline V gene.

CDR3 region: CASSPRQGEAFF. In DNA, the CDR3 is TGTGCCAGCTCACCACGGCAGGGTGAAGCTTTCTTT. This chain links TRBV18 with TRBJ1-1; tentative D call: TRBD1 (5 bases). The germline gives CDR1 KGHSH, CDR2 LQKENI. V was clipped by 1 base and J by 7 bases, with 7 bases between them. The CDR3 runs to 12 residues.

The chain combines TRBV5-1 with TRBJ2-7; TRBD1 matches at 11 bases. This CDR3 spans 17 amino acids. CDR1 is SGHRS and CDR2 is YFSETQ in the germline V gene. Trimming took 4 bases from V and 6 from J; bases not matched to a gene: 15. CDR3 nucleotide sequence: TGCGCCAGCAGCCTCTATCTTACTCGTGGGACAGGGGGCGAGCAGTACTTC. Its protein product is CASSLYLTRGTGGEQYF.

The rearrangement links TRBV27 to TRBJ1-2; maybe TRBD1 (5 bases). The CDR3 is 14 residues long. The V gene lost 5 bases and the J gene lost 5 bases, with 15 bases spanning the gap. Germline lookup yields CDR1 MNHEY and CDR2 SMNVEV (reference sequence). CDR3: CASSLRSGGYGYTF. The CDR3 DNA reads as TGTGCCAGCAGTCTCCGGTCCGGGGGGTATGGCTACACCTTC.

For the CDR3, the DNA is TGCGCCAGCAGCCCCGGAGTAGCGGGGGCGTACAATGAGCAGTTCTTC. It specifies CASSPGVAGAYNEQFF. The chain joins TRBV5-1 to TRBJ2-1; 9 nucleotides align to TRBD2. Germline V gives CDR1 SGHRS, CDR2 YFSETQ. The J segment lost 4 bases and the V segment lost 4 bases, leaving 9 bases of the junction unmatched. The CDR3 extends over 16 amino acids. The full variable domain, rest sourced from reference TRBV5-1 and TRBJ2-1, is KAGVTQTPRYLIKTRGQQVTLSCSPISGHRSVSWYQQTPGQGLQFLFEYFSETQRNKGNFPGRFSGRQFSNSRSEMNVSTLELGDSALYLCASSPGVAGAYNEQFFGPGTRLTVL.

The chain combines TRBV2 with TRBJ1-1; possibly TRBD1 for D (6 bases). CDR1 is SNHLY and CDR2 is FYNNEI in the germline V gene. The CDR3 is made up of 12 amino acids. Deletions cut 6 bases from V and 8 bases from J, with 13 bases between. CDR3 bases: TGTGCCAGCAGCATAACAGGGCTCGAAGCTTTCTTT. Protein: CASSITGLEAFF. Supplemented by reference TRBV2 and TRBJ1-1, the full variable domain reads EPEVTQTPSHQVTQMGQEVILRCVPISNHLYFYWYRQILGQKVEFLVSFYNNEISEKSEIFDDQFSVERPDGSNFTLKIRSTKLEDSAMYFCASSITGLEAFFGQGTRLTVV.

This clone was recorded once. In DNA, the CDR3 is TGCGCCAGCAGCACGATGGCTAGCGGGGGCTGGGAGACCCAGTACTTC. This gives the protein CASSTMASGGWETQYF. The chain uses TRBV5-1 and TRBJ2-5; 10 nucleotides agree with TRBD2. J gave up 5 bases and V 4 bases, and 11 bases lay outside the gene matches. Germline CDR1 and CDR2: SGHRS and YFSETQ. This CDR3 comprises 16 residues.

V and J are TRBV20-1 and TRBJ1-2; 7 bases line up with TRBD1. The CDR3 is 11 residues long. The V segment lost 7 bases and the J segment 3 bases; nucleotides outside the gene matches: 2. Germline V gene sequence: CDR1 DFQATT, CDR2 SNEGSKA (reference sequence). This CDR3 is CSGGQYYGYTF. CDR3 nucleotide sequence: TGCAGTGGGGGACAGTACTATGGCTACACCTTC.

V usage is TRBV29-1 and J usage is TRBJ1-1; D call uncertain. CDR3 length equals 13 residues. The germline CDR1 and CDR2 sequences are SQVTM and ANQGSEA. V was shortened by 2 bases and J by 3 bases, with 10 bases between the two germline ends. CDR3: CSVEREVDTEAFF. The CDR3 DNA reads as TGCAGCGTTGAAAGGGAGGTGGACACTGAAGCTTTCTTT.

The gene calls are TRBV27 and TRBJ2-1; 13 bases agree with TRBD2. Per germline, CDR1 MNHEY and CDR2 SMNVEV (reference sequence). The J segment lost 5 bases and the V segment lost 5 bases, leaving 9 bases of the junction unmatched. This CDR3 has 17 amino acids. CDR3: CASSPRLAGGAHNEQFF. CDR3 DNA: TGTGCCAGCAGTCCTAGACTAGCGGGGGGCGCTCACAATGAGCAGTTCTTC.

The V and J genes are TRBV25-1 and TRBJ1-1; D possibly corresponds to TRBD1 (5 bases). The V end was cut by 6 bases, the J end by 2 bases, with 16 bases between. Germline CDR1 and CDR2: MGHDK and SYGVNS. The CDR3 sequence is 15 residues long. The CDR3 here is CASSRRAGGNTEAFF. CDR3 nucleotides: TGTGCCAGCAGCCGCCGGGCGGGGGGAAACACTGAAGCTTTCTTT.

This chain connects TRBV10-3 to TRBJ2-7; possible D gene TRBD1, 6 bases. Trimming took off 5 bases at V and 6 bases at J, with 20 bases between the two ends. The CDR3 totals 15 residues. Per the germline V gene, CDR1 is ENHRY and CDR2 is SYGVKD. DNA for the CDR3: TGTGCCATCAGTCCGACAGGAATTTTTTCCGGCGAGCAGTACTTC. Translated: CAISPTGIFSGEQYF.

The V call is TRBV15, the J call TRBJ2-5; possibly TRBD1 for D (5 bases). There are 15 residues in the CDR3. Germline CDR1 reads LNHNV; CDR2 reads YYDKDF (reference sequence). Between the trimmed V and J ends, which lost 0 bases and 4 bases, there was a span of 12 bases. The chain's CDR3 is CATSRDLRQIETQYF. In DNA form, the CDR3 reads TGTGCCACCAGCAGAGATTTAAGACAGATAGAGACCCAGTACTTC.

The J gene is TRBJ1-2, the V gene TRBV6-5; perhaps TRBD1 as D (6 bases). V was shortened by 6 bases and J by 6 bases, with 11 bases between the two germline ends. Looked up from germline, CDR1 is MNHEY and CDR2 is SVGAGI. CDR3 size: 12 residues. This CDR3 reads CASRHRDHGYTF. DNA for the CDR3: TGTGCCAGCAGACACAGGGACCATGGCTACACCTTC.

This clone has a single count. The chain has TRBV5-1 and TRBJ1-3; D might be TRBD1 (6 bases). The CDR3 runs to 15 residues. V shed 5 bases and J shed 0 bases, with 12 bases lying between them. Germline values: CDR1 SGHRS, CDR2 YFSETQ. The CDR3 DNA is TGCGCCAGCAGAGTGACAGGTTCCTCTGGAAACACCATATATTTT. This codes for CASRVTGSSGNTIYF.

The chain employs TRBV3-1 (or the pseudogene TRBV3-2) and TRBJ1-2; 9 nucleotides match TRBD1. The trim removed 3 bases at V and 6 bases at J, leaving 5 bases unmatched. In germline, CDR1 is LGHDT, CDR2 YNNKEL (reference sequence). This CDR3 is built from 14 residues. As DNA, the CDR3 is TGTGCCAGCAGCCAGGGACAGGGTATTGATGGCTACACCTTC. It specifies CASSQGQGIDGYTF.

The V call is TRBV6-1, the J call TRBJ2-7; the D gene is possibly TRBD2 (5 bases). The CDR3 has 15 amino acids. Trimming pared 0 bases from V and 3 bases from J, leaving 12 bases between. From germline, CDR1 is MNHNS and CDR2 SASEGT. CDR3 bases: TGTGCCAGCAGTGAAGCGCGGGTACCCGTCTACGAGCAGTACTTC. Amino acid sequence: CASSEARVPVYEQYF.

The chain links TRBV5-1 to TRBJ1-1; 7 bases match TRBD1. CDR3 length equals 13 residues. Germline CDR1 is SGHRS and CDR2 is YFSETQ. V lost 7 bases to trimming and J lost 1 base; unmatched junction nucleotides: 4. The CDR3 DNA follows: TGCGCCAGCTCACAGGGGCCGAACACTGAAGCTTTCTTT. It specifies CASSQGPNTEAFF.

This chain links TRBV19 with TRBJ1-2; D not certain. The CDR3 has 13 amino acids. Deletions cut 5 bases from V and 7 bases from J, with 14 bases between. Germline values: CDR1 LNHDA, CDR2 SQIVND (reference sequence). CDR3 residues: CASSPTNLGGYTF. The CDR3 DNA follows: TGTGCCAGTAGTCCGACAAACCTGGGTGGCTACACCTTC.

The chain employs TRBV5-4 and TRBJ1-1, with a possible D match to TRBD1 (6 bases). Germline CDR1 SGHNT, CDR2 YYREEE (reference sequence). V dropped 0 bases and J dropped 3 bases, with 12 bases sitting between them. The CDR3 consists of 15 residues. CDR3 protein: CASSLAGGADTEAFF. In nucleotides, the CDR3 is TGTGCCAGCAGCTTGGCTGGGGGGGCGGACACTGAAGCTTTCTTT.

On this clone: Other DNA sequences of this sample code for an identical CDR3. The V call is TRBV2, the J call TRBJ1-5; 9 nucleotides line up with TRBD1. CDR1 and CDR2 (germline): SNHLY, FYNNEI. This CDR3 is built from 15 residues. Trimming at V came to 6 bases and at J to 0 bases, leaving 3 bases not matched to a gene. CDR3 sequence: CASRGQGLSNQPQHF. The CDR3 bases are TGTGCCAGCAGGGGACAGGGCCTTAGCAATCAGCCCCAGCATTTT.

The chain recombines TRBV3-1 (or the pseudogene TRBV3-2) with TRBJ1-1, with D possibly being TRBD1 (5 bases). Germline-derived CDR1 and CDR2 are LGHDT and YNNKEL (reference sequence). The V end was cut by 3 bases, the J end by 5 bases, with 16 bases between. The length of the CDR3 is 15 residues. In nucleotides, the CDR3 is TGTGCCAGCAGCCACTGGGGGGGGTCGCAAACTGAAGCTTTCTTT. This translates into CASSHWGGSQTEAFF.

The rearrangement joins TRBV7-3 to TRBJ1-2; TRBD1 matches 8 bases. V was pared by 11 bases and J by 6 bases, with 8 bases of the junction left unmatched. The CDR3 spans 12 residues. Looked up from germline, CDR1 is SGHTA and CDR2 is FQGTGA. The CDR3 nucleotides are TGTGCCGGGGGACAGGCAACGGATGGCTACACCTTC. Residues: CAGGQATDGYTF.

The chain is built from TRBV27 and TRBJ2-3; the match to TRBD1 covers 9 bases. Trimming removed 5 bases from V and 0 bases from J; junction bases left unmatched: 6. The germline CDR1 and CDR2 sequences are MNHEY and SMNVEV (reference sequence). The CDR3 has 16 residues. Here the CDR3 reads CASSQQGAMSTDTQYF. The CDR3 DNA reads TGTGCCAGCAGTCAACAGGGGGCGATGAGCACAGATACGCAGTATTTT.